This T cell receptor (beta chain) came from a study of post-analysis software for immune sequencing data. Study results and limitations: Strong co-clustering by F measure was evident for samples that had been prepared in the same batch. In patients, 4 to 6 TRBV segments were more frequent than in controls, with TRBV5-6, TRBV5-1 and TRBV20-1 among them. Significantly decreased normalized Chao1 diversity was recorded for multiple sclerosis patients relative to controls.

CDR3 size: 16 residues. Germline CDR1 SGHVS, CDR2 FQNEAQ. This clonotype was detected a few times. Antigen specificity is unknown. cDNA libraries for TCR beta contained unique molecular identifiers. T cells, about 0.95 to 10 million of them, yielded 500,000 or so cDNA molecules. TCRdb passed the PCR reads through MiXCR, listing each CDR3 protein once. The sample gives 750,000 to 950,000 distinct CDR3 sequences, approximately 44% of which show up once; 4.9% is in the top ten. Sequenced material: blood. The V and J genes are TRBV7-8 and TRBJ2-4; 7 nucleotides match TRBD1. The J call is doubtful: the DNA matches TRBJ2-7 better. The source of this sequence is a girl aged 10 to 17 with multiple sclerosis. Here the CDR3 DNA reads TGTGCCAGCAGCTTGGTCCCTCCGGGACAGACCTACGAGCAGTACTTC. Protein product: CASSLVPPGQTYEQYF.